This T cell receptor beta chain was observed in a study of shared clonotypes between healthy human individuals. Study processing details: Filtering differed for immunoSEQ, which gave only junction sequences without quality scores. Data came from immunoSEQ multiplex PCR; TCRdb stores just in-frame clones and leaves some out. From that table come the V and J calls and clone size; the DNA was used to work out D and trimming. In the table there are about 470,000 clones, 70% to 80% of which are singletons. Donors, healthy HIV-negative adults, lacked recent acute infections or vaccinations. Sequenced material: PBMCs. The sequence was collected from a woman in her forties in good health. Some clones in this sample may be carry-over from other donors' samples.

CDR3 loop: CATSRDSGSGNTIYF. The CDR3 bases are TGTGCCACCAGCAGAGACTCAGGCTCTGGAAACACCATATATTTT. The rearrangement uses TRBV15 and TRBJ1-3; no reliable D call. Germline V gene data show CDR1 as LNHNV and CDR2 as YYDKDF (reference sequence). The V end was cut by 0 bases, the J end by 0 bases, with 6 bases between. The CDR3 has 15 residues.